Reported below is one T cell receptor beta chain. It has no known antigen specificity. Per-base quality was not reported, and no clone a single base away is much larger than it. The cohort comprised 670 or so healthy bone marrow donors. Cohort members were all nominally healthy when sampled, although unrecorded immune exposures were likely present. The donor was CMV seropositive and was included in the group of approximately 310 seropositive cohort members. A peripheral blood sample was provided by each donor, and peripheral blood mononuclear cells were used for TCR beta sequencing. The Qiagen DNeasy Blood Extraction Kit was used to extract genomic DNA from the blood cell samples. The sample is drawn from a study of cytomegalovirus exposure and HLA in healthy donors listed by TCRdb under 2017. A note on the overall study: An earlier analysis of roughly 500 of the donors reported approximately 300 Gb of sequence data and 117 million unique TCR beta sequences obtained from around 180 million T cells. An earlier analysis of 587 of the donors applied high-throughput TCR beta sequencing to assess whether each TCR beta V gene segment acted as functional or pseudogenic. Of the roughly 390 genotyped donors, about 84% fell in the genetic ancestry cluster associated with self-reported Caucasian donors. Typing coverage varied by locus: about 620-640 donors for A, B, C, DRB1 and DQB1; 522 for DQA1; some 610 for DPA1; roughly 450 for DPB1. A few DR-DQ haplotypes were handled as single units for association and clustering because linkage in the cohort was strong. High-throughput TCR immunosequencing, statistical association of individual TCRs with disease status, and machine learning were combined to predict cytomegalovirus infection status. A later genetic analysis took genome-wide SNP genotypes for about 60% of the roughly 670 donors and used that subset as a discovery cohort. An early release covering more than 500 HLA-typed donors comprised about 300 gigabases of sequencing data and approximately 85 million unique TCR sequences. All discovery cohort repertoires had been generated on a single sequencing platform. Among around 400 genotyped donors of the cohort, an average of 235,054 unique TCR beta nucleotide sequences were sequenced per donor, roughly a sixth of them non-productive. HLA typing covered class I and class II loci at four-digit resolution. Rather than drawing on any new phenotypic data, the later analysis identified candidate immune exposures from TCR beta sequences and the way those sequences occurred across donors. Along with the approximately 620-subject first cohort, a separate validation cohort of some 130 different subjects was used. Donor age, sex, ethnicity and CMV serostatus were compiled alongside the repertoire data. The study profiled the T cell repertoires of about 640 subjects by immunosequencing and related them to cytomegalovirus serostatus. The study aimed to test whether cataloging public T cell receptors could reveal signatures of past pathogen exposure. To study patterns of TCR occurrence, a later analysis re-analyzed previously published TCR beta repertoires from more than 550 donors and added high-resolution HLA genotyping. Overall study outcomes, separate from this receptor: The study gave a list of 150 to 200 TCR beta chains associated with cytomegalovirus. When HLA alleles, especially DR and DQ, strongly co-occurred, TCR associations were difficult to assign to individual alleles. At a false discovery rate of 0.05, a later analysis linked under 20,000 TCR beta sequences to specific HLA alleles. The earlier analysis of fewer than 750 of the donors excluded approximately 15 rarely observed V segments, including chromosome 9 orphons, because counts were too low. According to a later analysis, parvovirus B19, influenza, CMV and Epstein-Barr virus appeared linked to several top co-occurrence clusters. It was suggested by the authors that the approach could potentially be generalized to other disease states and immunological phenotypes. Compared with the roughly 710-donor mean, donors in an Asian-associated ancestry cluster had fewer N-insertions in productive TCRs, according to a later genetic analysis. Most TCR sequences were observed very rarely across donors, whereas some public TCRs were present in many individuals. V-gene and J-gene trimming of TCR beta chains was associated with a missense DCLRE1C variant in a later genetic analysis, and the association was replicated in an independent cohort. In a later analysis, the rate of TCR association differed among HLA loci, with DRB1 alleles having the most associated TCRs and HLA-C alleles having the fewest. Most CMV-associated TCR beta chains appeared to be HLA-restricted in a later analysis, and the HLA associations seemed to be driven largely by CMV exposure. In a later analysis, HLA-associated TCR beta chains showed more clonal expansion and lower generation probabilities than non-associated chains that were equally common. Linkage disequilibrium might explain the correlated functional status among segregating V segments, but an unknown experimental factor could not be excluded. A cluster of highly shared sequence variants was judged likely to be a technical artifact of the sequencing pipeline. Immune exposure information for the cohort was limited to CMV serostatus. This cohort had only TCR beta chains sequenced, and the lack of alpha or paired-chain data limited which features could be detected. The 87-base-pair reads could not distinguish some IMGT-functional V segments, including TRBV6-2 and TRBV6-3, so those segments were excluded. Three of the identified cytomegalovirus-associated TCR beta chains were confirmed in vitro to be specific for cytomegalovirus antigens. In an earlier analysis of some 540 of the donors, most TCR beta V segments appeared in productive rearrangements about 87% or about 30% of the time, broadly matching IMGT annotations. A further reported finding was that TCR beta sequences accurately predicted the HLA-A and HLA-B alleles for most subjects in the first cohort. Sequencing depth was assumed to be roughly uniform across donors in the presence/absence analyses, though that assumption may not hold. Because HLA typing was missing for some donors at each locus, association tests included only the typed subset. Cytomegalovirus status was reported to be diagnosed by the classifier with high specificity and sensitivity in both the original and validation cohorts.

Taken from cysteine to phenylalanine, the CDR3 has 16 residues. Only the CDR3 portion is preserved as DNA: 48 bases, with reading frame beginning at the first base. Relative to germline, V is missing 3 bases and J is missing 7 bases, with 11 bases of the junction outside any gene match. The germline V gene provides CDR1 LGHNA and CDR2 YSLEER. The protocol used for the library was the immunoSEQ multiplex PCR assay. The multiplex PCR relied on a mix of 60 forward primers for TCR Vbeta segments and 13 reverse primers for TCR Jbeta segments. The CDR3 region of rearranged TCR beta genes was amplified from genomic DNA with a multiplex PCR assay. The Illumina HiSeq System was used to sequence the amplified TCR beta libraries as 87-base-pair reads. The original pipeline was this. In a later analysis, tens of millions of unique TCR beta chains were counted across the roughly 700 repertoires, and roughly 10 million of these chains were shared by at least two donors. Raw reads were error-corrected and collapsed into unique sequences with a nearest-neighbor algorithm that merged closely related sequences to remove PCR and sequencing errors. To assign V, D and J gene segments, CDR3 sequences were aligned to IMGT reference sequences. For a sequence to be retained, at least a six-nucleotide match to both a V gene segment and a J gene segment was required. Rearrangements were called productive when the CDR3 lacked stop codons and stayed in frame with V and J; all others were non-productive. Following IMGT convention, CDR3 was defined as the stretch from the second conserved V-encoded cysteine to the conserved J-encoded phenylalanine. The earlier analysis of around 640 of the donors excluded sequences that lacked an unambiguous match to a single V gene segment. In an earlier analysis of several hundred of the donors, V segments were called functional above 56.7% productive rearrangements and were called segregating when the between-donor standard deviation exceeded 5%. A statistical classification framework was built to diagnose cytomegalovirus status from the catalog of TCR beta chain sequences. In a later analysis, V and J genes were assigned by comparing TCR nucleotide sequences against IMGT/GENE-DB human TR gene sequences. In a later analysis, CDR3 sequences and most-parsimonious VDJ recombination scenarios were assigned using the TCRdist pipeline. In a later analysis, each TCR beta chain was defined by its CDR3 amino acid sequence together with its V-gene family, and reads without a unique V-gene family were excluded. As a way to deal with suspected cross-contamination and a sequencing artifact, a later analysis dropped 450 to 700 nucleotide sequences that were highly shared and had low generation probability. In a later analysis, a clonal expansion index for each public chain was calculated from normalized within-repertoire ranks of inferred template counts. In a later analysis, generation probabilities were computed using a VDJ recombination model fitted to out-of-frame rearrangements, and the results were checked against IGoR. In a later analysis, hypergeometric tests were used to score TCR-TCR, TCR-HLA and TCR-CMV co-occurrence, with a repertoire-size bias correction applied to TCR pairs. A later analysis estimated false discovery rates by permuting HLA or CMV assignments 20 times. In a later analysis, co-occurring TCRs were grouped with DBSCAN, and TCRdist sequence similarity was added when clustering was performed within HLA-allele-positive subsets. Repertoires with fewer than 30,000 or more than 120,000 public chains were left out of co-occurrence clustering, as were five repertoires with anomalous nucleotide sharing. Here the immuneACCESS table is served through TCRdb, limited to in-frame sequences with V and J called. Missing clones are a known gap in these copies; in checked studies unresolved V genes cover under half, and the rest lacks a known reason. For V, J and clone size, that table is used; D and trimming come from the DNA. The sample table contains hundreds of thousands of clones; only one count was recorded for 77% of them. Around 2.9% of the sample is taken by the ten largest.

Recombination linked TRBV4-3 to TRBJ2-2, and 7 bases in between align with TRBD1. This receptor was taken from a woman aged 55-75 years in good health and CMV-seropositive. The sample comprised PBMCs. The CDR3 reads CASSQGGQVEHGELFF. The DNA sequence is as follows: TGCGCCAGCAGCCAGGGTGGACAGGTGGAACACGGGGAGCTGTTTTTT.